These 27 T cell receptor beta chains were sequenced from one sample in a study of blood T cell repertoires in COVID-19. The repertoire was sequenced with immunoSEQ multiplex PCR; TCRdb's copy has only in-frame clones and lacks some. The sample lists about 240,000 clones, around four fifths occurring once. Material: peripheral blood. The receptors here all came from a woman aged 55-69 years with active or convalescent COVID-19.

The chain links TRBV5-1 to TRBJ2-6, with 9 bases lining up with TRBD1. The germline V gene has CDR1 SGHRS and CDR2 YFSETQ. With 3 bases clipped from V and 2 bases from J, the junction kept 12 bases outside the gene matches. There are 19 residues in the CDR3. The CDR3 DNA follows: TGCGCCAGCAGCTCTGCAAGACAGGGGGTGGCACCTGGGGCCAACGTCCTGACTTTC. This gives the protein CASSSARQGVAPGANVLTF.

This clone was seen only a few times. This chain links TRBV3-1 (or the pseudogene TRBV3-2) with TRBJ2-1; tentatively, D is TRBD2 (6 bases). This CDR3 contains 17 residues. Germline V gene lookup returns CDR1 LGHDT and CDR2 YNNKEL (reference sequence). V was clipped by 0 bases and J by 1 base, with 13 bases between them. CDR3 DNA sequence: TGTGCCAGCAGCCAAGATCTATCCGGGGGATCCTACAATGAGCAGTTCTTC. It encodes CASSQDLSGGSYNEQFF.

This chain connects TRBV7-2 to TRBJ2-1; 9 bases match TRBD2. With V trimmed by 2 bases and J by 7 bases, 9 bases remained unmatched. The CDR3 is 16 residues long. The V gene's germline CDR1 is SGHTA and CDR2 FQGNSA. The CDR3 sequence: CASSLRAGGPLNEQFF. The DNA for the CDR3 is TGTGCCAGCAGCTTAAGGGCGGGGGGGCCTCTAAATGAGCAGTTCTTC.

This clone was detected only once. The rearrangement links TRBV2 to TRBJ1-2, with 11 bases aligning to TRBD1. The ends lost 8 bases at V and 2 bases at J; junction bases unmatched: 10. The CDR3 is 16 amino acids. Germline V gene sequence: CDR1 SNHLY, CDR2 FYNNEI. The CDR3: CASHIGGTGGNYGYTF. The CDR3 bases are TGTGCCAGCCACATAGGTGGGACAGGGGGGAACTATGGCTACACCTTC.

This rearrangement joins TRBV5-5 to TRBJ1-4; D may be TRBD1 (5 bases). CDR3 length: 16 amino acids. V gave up 0 bases and J gave up 0 bases, with 9 bases separating them. Germline CDR1 SGHKS, CDR2 YYEKEE (reference sequence). CDR3: CASSLGTQATNEKLFF. CDR3 sequence (DNA): TGTGCCAGCAGCTTGGGGACACAAGCAACTAATGAAAAACTGTTTTTT.

This chain connects TRBV2 to TRBJ1-6; the D gene is possibly TRBD1 (6 bases). V was cut by 10 bases and J by 7 bases, with 17 bases left in between. CDR1 and CDR2 (germline): SNHLY, FYNNEI. This CDR3 spans 14 amino acids. CDR3 residues: CAIQTGERNSPLHF. The CDR3 DNA follows: TGTGCCATCCAGACAGGAGAGAGGAATTCACCCCTCCACTTT.

This sequence joins TRBV6-5 and TRBJ1-3; D not resolved. CDR3 size: 13 residues. Germline CDR1 reads MNHEY; CDR2 reads SVGAGI. V was clipped by 6 bases and J by 4 bases, with 10 bases between them. DNA for the CDR3: TGTGCCAGCAGGGGCGGGTCGGGAAACACCATATATTTT. This sequence encodes CASRGGSGNTIYF.

The genes are TRBV19 and TRBJ2-3; 8 bases are a match to TRBD1. The CDR3 covers 15 residues. Looked up from germline, CDR1 is LNHDA and CDR2 is SQIVND (reference sequence). Trimming at V came to 4 bases and at J to 1 base, leaving 4 bases not matched to a gene. The CDR3 DNA reads as TGTGCCAGTAGTAAGACAGGGGTTGGCACAGATACGCAGTATTTT. It codes for CASSKTGVGTDTQYF.

The chain links TRBV11-3 to TRBJ2-2, with 9 bases identical to TRBD2. Germline CDR1 SGHNT, CDR2 YENEEA. This CDR3 has 17 amino acids. Losses at the gene ends were 4 bases for V and 3 bases for J; bases not matched to a gene: 9. In nucleotides, the CDR3 is TGTGCCAGCAGCTCCAGATTTAGCGGGGGATACACCGGGGAGCTGTTTTTT. This sequence encodes CASSSRFSGGYTGELFF.

The V and J genes are TRBV5-1 and TRBJ2-2; D perhaps matches TRBD1 (5 bases). This CDR3 spans 14 amino acids. V was shortened by 0 bases and J by 6 bases, with 9 bases between the two germline ends. Germline V gene lookup returns CDR1 SGHRS and CDR2 YFSETQ. The chain's CDR3 is CASSLGGTAGELFF. The CDR3 DNA is TGCGCCAGCAGCTTGGGGGGCACCGCCGGGGAGCTGTTTTTT.

On this clone: One end of the junction fails to match germline, which may point to a read error. V and J are TRBV7-7 and TRBJ2-3; 9 nucleotides agree with TRBD1. CDR3 length: 15 residues. Germline assignment: CDR1 SSHAT and CDR2 FNYEAQ (reference sequence). CDR3 loop: CASSPPGQGTDTQYF. The CDR3 DNA reads as TGTGCTAGCAGCCCACCGGGACAGGGTACAGATACGCAGTATTTT.

The gene calls are TRBV15 and TRBJ1-1; 9 bases agree with TRBD1. Germline CDR1 LNHNV, CDR2 YYDKDF (reference sequence). This CDR3 comprises 15 residues. The J segment lost 1 base and the V segment lost 3 bases, leaving 3 bases of the junction unmatched. The DNA for the CDR3 is TGTGCCACCAGCAGGTCGGGACAGGGGAACACTGAAGCTTTCTTT. Translated, it gives CATSRSGQGNTEAFF. The variable domain in full, with the rest retrieved from reference TRBV15 and TRBJ1-1, is DAMVIQNPRYQVTQFGKPVTLSCSQTLNHNVMYWYQQKSSQAPKLLFHYYDKDFNNEADTPDNFQSRRPNTSFCFLDIRSPGLGDTAMYLCATSRSGQGNTEAFFGQGTRLTVV.

The count of this clone is one. The V call is TRBV2, the J call TRBJ2-5, with D maybe TRBD1 (6 bases). V was trimmed by 6 bases and J by 1 base, leaving 12 bases between them. The germline CDR1 and CDR2 sequences are SNHLY and FYNNEI. There are 14 residues in the CDR3. The CDR3 DNA reads as TGTGCCAGCAGCCTCGAGGGGGTCCAAGAGACCCAGTACTTC. Translating it yields CASSLEGVQETQYF.

This clone came up a few times. This chain links TRBV12-3 or TRBV12-4 with TRBJ1-4, with a tentative D call TRBD1 (6 bases). The CDR3 covers 13 residues. V was shortened by 8 bases and J by 7 bases, with 14 bases between the two germline ends. CDR3 in amino acids: CASRKRDTEKLFF. For the CDR3, the DNA is TGTGCCAGCCGCAAGAGGGACACTGAAAAACTGTTTTTT.

The chain joins TRBV5-1 to TRBJ2-6, with TRBD1 matching over 12 bases. The CDR3 length is 19 residues. After removal of 0 bases from V and 3 bases from J, the junction contained 7 bases not matched to a gene. Germline V gene lookup returns CDR1 SGHRS and CDR2 YFSETQ. The CDR3 reads CASSLESGQGAFGANVLTF. CDR3 DNA: TGCGCCAGCAGCTTGGAATCGGGACAGGGGGCCTTTGGGGCCAACGTCCTGACTTTC.

The chain employs TRBV28 and TRBJ1-1; 7 bases agree with TRBD1. The CDR3 loop spans 13 amino acids. Germline V gives CDR1 MDHEN, CDR2 SYDVKM. The V and J ends lost 6 bases and 4 bases, in that order; junction bases with no gene match: 5. CDR3 sequence (DNA): TGTGCCAGCAGAATACAGGGGATCACTGAAGCTTTCTTT. Translated: CASRIQGITEAFF.

The rearrangement joins TRBV7-8 to TRBJ2-7; 12 positions agree with TRBD2. CDR3 length equals 14 residues. The germline gives CDR1 SGHVS, CDR2 FQNEAQ. The V and J ends lost 4 bases and 7 bases, in that order; junction bases with no gene match: 5. The CDR3 region is CASSSPSGRGEQYF. CDR3 sequence (DNA): TGTGCCAGCAGCTCTCCTAGCGGGAGGGGAGAGCAGTACTTC.

V is TRBV10-2 and J is TRBJ1-3; perhaps TRBD1 as D (5 bases). V was shortened by 4 bases and J by 1 base, with 5 bases between the two germline ends. This CDR3 region has 13 residues. Looked up from germline, CDR1 is WSHSY and CDR2 is SAAADI. In DNA form, the CDR3 reads TGCGCCAGCAGTGGACAGTCTGGAAACACCATATATTTT. Its protein product is CASSGQSGNTIYF.

This clone was detected only a few times. This chain uses TRBV2 with TRBJ2-1; 10 bases align to TRBD2. V was pared by 3 bases and J by 7 bases, with 9 bases of the junction left unmatched. Germline V gives CDR1 SNHLY, CDR2 FYNNEI. This CDR3 is built from 16 residues. CDR3 sequence (DNA): TGTGCCAGCAGTGACGGAGCGGGGGGGCTAAAGAATGAGCAGTTCTTC. It is translated as CASSDGAGGLKNEQFF.

In this sample, this clone turned up once. The chain couples TRBV6-5 to TRBJ2-7, with 8 nucleotides matching TRBD1. After removal of 9 bases from V and 0 bases from J, the junction contained 7 bases not matched to a gene. Germline CDR1 and CDR2: MNHEY and SVGAGI. The CDR3 contains 14 residues. In DNA form, the CDR3 reads TGTGCCAGTCAGACAGGGGCCTACTCCTACGAGCAGTACTTC. Its protein product is CASQTGAYSYEQYF.

The chain is built from TRBV7-2 and TRBJ2-1, with 16 bases lining up with TRBD2. The CDR3 runs to 17 residues. Germline V lookup: CDR1 SGHTA, CDR2 FQGNSA. V lost 2 bases to trimming and J lost 8 bases; unmatched junction nucleotides: 6. The CDR3 DNA follows: TGTGCCAGCAGCTTACCCGGGACTAGCGGGGGGGAACATGAGCAGTTCTTC. Residues: CASSLPGTSGGEHEQFF.

This chain uses TRBV25-1 with TRBJ2-3, with 11 bases aligning to TRBD2. From germline, CDR1 is MGHDK and CDR2 SYGVNS. Losses at the gene ends were 3 bases for V and 5 bases for J; bases not matched to a gene: 4. CDR3 size: 15 residues. The CDR3 spells CASSDGTSGIDTQYF. As DNA, the CDR3 is TGTGCCAGCAGTGATGGGACTAGCGGAATAGATACGCAGTATTTT.

This chain connects TRBV7-9 to TRBJ2-3; 11 bases agree with TRBD2. Germline lookup yields CDR1 SEHNR and CDR2 FQNEAQ (reference sequence). The CDR3 runs 17 residues. V gave up 1 base and J gave up 3 bases; unmatched junction bases: 6. This CDR3 is CASSLGSLAGGTDTQYF. As DNA, the CDR3 is TGTGCCAGCAGCTTAGGGTCGCTAGCGGGAGGTACAGATACGCAGTATTTT.

The rearrangement links TRBV13 to TRBJ2-1; unclear D gene. The ends were cut back, 1 base at V and 6 bases at J, with 7 bases in the middle. Germline V lookup: CDR1 PRHDT, CDR2 FYEKMQ (reference sequence). The CDR3 loop spans 13 amino acids. The CDR3 DNA reads as TGTGCCAGCAGCTTAGTTAGAAGCAATGAGCAGTTCTTC. It codes for CASSLVRSNEQFF.

Regarding this clone: The conserved final phenylalanine or tryptophan is absent from the CDR3, which likely points to a read error. No DNA is shown, since the ends of the CDR3 on it are uncertain; the CDR3 is the one TCRdb lists. The CDR3 protein is CASSSRAADKEG. This chain uses TRBV27 with TRBJ1-1. The CDR3 is made up of 12 amino acids, end residues included. Germline V gives CDR1 MNHEY, CDR2 SMNVEV (reference sequence).

The chain combines TRBV6-1 with TRBJ1-1, with 7 bases fitting TRBD1. This CDR3 spans 13 amino acids. CDR1 and CDR2 from the germline V gene are MNHNS and SASEGT. Trimming at V came to 2 bases and at J to 5 bases, leaving 2 bases not matched to a gene. CDR3 loop: CASSEQGETEAFF. For the CDR3, the DNA is TGTGCCAGCAGTGAACAGGGGGAAACTGAAGCTTTCTTT.

This chain links TRBV5-8 with TRBJ2-1; 11 nucleotides align to TRBD2. This CDR3 has 17 amino acids. CDR1 is SGHTS, CDR2 YDEGEE, per germline. Trimming took 3 bases from V and 5 from J; bases not matched to a gene: 10. CDR3 DNA: TGTGCCAGCAGCTGGATTCCGGGACTAGCGGCCAACAATGAGCAGTTCTTC. This translates into CASSWIPGLAANNEQFF.